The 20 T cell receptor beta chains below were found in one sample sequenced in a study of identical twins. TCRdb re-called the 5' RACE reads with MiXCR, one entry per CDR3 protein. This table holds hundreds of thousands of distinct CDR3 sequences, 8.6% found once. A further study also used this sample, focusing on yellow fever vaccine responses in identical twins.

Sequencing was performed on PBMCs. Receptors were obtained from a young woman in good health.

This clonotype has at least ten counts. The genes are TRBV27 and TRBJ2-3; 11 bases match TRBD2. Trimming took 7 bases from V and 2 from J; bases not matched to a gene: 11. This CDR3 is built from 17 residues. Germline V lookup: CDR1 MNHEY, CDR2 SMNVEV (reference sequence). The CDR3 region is CASKTRTSGPLTDTQYF. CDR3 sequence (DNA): TGTGCCAGCAAGACCCGGACTAGCGGGCCCCTCACAGATACGCAGTATTTT.

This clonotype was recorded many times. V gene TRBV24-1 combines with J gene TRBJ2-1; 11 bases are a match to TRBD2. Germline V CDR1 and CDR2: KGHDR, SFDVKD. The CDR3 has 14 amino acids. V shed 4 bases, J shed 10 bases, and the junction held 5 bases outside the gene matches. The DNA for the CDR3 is TGTGCCACCAGTGAACTAGCGGGGGTTGGGGAGCAGTTCTTC. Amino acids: CATSELAGVGEQFF.

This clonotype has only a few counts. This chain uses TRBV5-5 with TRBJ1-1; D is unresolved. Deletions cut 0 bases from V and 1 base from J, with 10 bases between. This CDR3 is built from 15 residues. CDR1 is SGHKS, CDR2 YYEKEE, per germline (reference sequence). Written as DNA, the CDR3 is TGTGCCAGCAGCTTGGATGAGACACGGAACACTGAAGCTTTCTTT. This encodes CASSLDETRNTEAFF.

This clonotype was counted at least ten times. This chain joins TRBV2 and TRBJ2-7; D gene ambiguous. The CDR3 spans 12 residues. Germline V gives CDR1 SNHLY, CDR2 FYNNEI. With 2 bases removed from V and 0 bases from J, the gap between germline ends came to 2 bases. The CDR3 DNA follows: TGTGCCAGCAGTGAATTCTCCTACGAGCAGTACTTC. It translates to CASSEFSYEQYF.

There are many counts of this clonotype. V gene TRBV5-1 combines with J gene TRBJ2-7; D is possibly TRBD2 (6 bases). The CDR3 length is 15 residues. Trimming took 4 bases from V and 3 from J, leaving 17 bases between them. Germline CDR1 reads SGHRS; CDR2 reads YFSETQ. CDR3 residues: CASSEGAGNHYEQYF. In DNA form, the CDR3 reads TGCGCCAGCAGCGAGGGTGCGGGAAACCACTACGAGCAGTACTTC.

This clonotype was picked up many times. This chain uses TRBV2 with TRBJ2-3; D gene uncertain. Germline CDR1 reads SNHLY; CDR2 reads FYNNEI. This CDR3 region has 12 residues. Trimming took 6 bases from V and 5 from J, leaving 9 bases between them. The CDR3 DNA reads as TGTGCCAGCAGCCGGGTTAAAGATACGCAGTATTTT. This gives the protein CASSRVKDTQYF.

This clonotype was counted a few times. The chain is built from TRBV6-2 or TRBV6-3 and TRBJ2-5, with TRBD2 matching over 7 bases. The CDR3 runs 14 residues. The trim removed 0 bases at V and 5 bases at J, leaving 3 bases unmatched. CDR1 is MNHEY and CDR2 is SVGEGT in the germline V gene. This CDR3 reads CASSYSGLWETQYF. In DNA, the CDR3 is TGTGCCAGCAGTTACTCGGGACTATGGGAGACCCAGTACTTC.

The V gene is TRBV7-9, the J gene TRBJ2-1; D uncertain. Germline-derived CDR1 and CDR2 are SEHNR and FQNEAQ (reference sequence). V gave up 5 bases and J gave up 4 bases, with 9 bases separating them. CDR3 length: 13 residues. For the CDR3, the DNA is TGTGCCAGCAGCCCGGCGGAATACAATGAGCAGTTCTTC. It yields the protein CASSPAEYNEQFF.

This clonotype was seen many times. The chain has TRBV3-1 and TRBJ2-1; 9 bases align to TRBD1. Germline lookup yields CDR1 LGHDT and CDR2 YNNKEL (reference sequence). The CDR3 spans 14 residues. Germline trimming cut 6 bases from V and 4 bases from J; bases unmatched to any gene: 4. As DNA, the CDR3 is TGTGCCAGCAGTTACAGGGGGCTTTACAATGAGCAGTTCTTC. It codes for CASSYRGLYNEQFF.

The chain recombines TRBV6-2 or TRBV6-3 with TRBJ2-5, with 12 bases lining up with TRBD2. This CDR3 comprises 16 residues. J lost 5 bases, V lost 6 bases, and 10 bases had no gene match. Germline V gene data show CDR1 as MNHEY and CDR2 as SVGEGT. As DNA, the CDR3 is TGTGCCAGCAGCACTAGCGGGAGGACCCCAGTGGAGACCCAGTACTTC. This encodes CASSTSGRTPVETQYF.

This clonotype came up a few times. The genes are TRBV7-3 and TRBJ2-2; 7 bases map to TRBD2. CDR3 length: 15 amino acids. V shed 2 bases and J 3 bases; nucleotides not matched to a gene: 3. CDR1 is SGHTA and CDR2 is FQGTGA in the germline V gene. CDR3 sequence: CASSLYGGDTGELFF. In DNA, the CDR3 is TGTGCCAGCAGCTTATATGGGGGGGACACCGGGGAGCTGTTTTTT.

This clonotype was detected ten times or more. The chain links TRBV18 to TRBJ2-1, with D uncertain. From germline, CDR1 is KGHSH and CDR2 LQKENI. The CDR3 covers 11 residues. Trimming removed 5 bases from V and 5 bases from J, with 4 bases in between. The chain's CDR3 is CASSTDNEQFF. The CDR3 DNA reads TGTGCCAGCTCAACCGACAATGAGCAGTTCTTC.

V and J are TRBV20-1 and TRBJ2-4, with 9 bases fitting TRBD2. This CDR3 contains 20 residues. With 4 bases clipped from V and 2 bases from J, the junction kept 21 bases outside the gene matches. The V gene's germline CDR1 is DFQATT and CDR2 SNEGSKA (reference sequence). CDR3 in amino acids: CSATPVVAGVLASTKNIQYF. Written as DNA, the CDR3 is TGCAGTGCTACCCCAGTGGTAGCGGGAGTTCTTGCTTCGACCAAAAACATTCAGTACTTC.

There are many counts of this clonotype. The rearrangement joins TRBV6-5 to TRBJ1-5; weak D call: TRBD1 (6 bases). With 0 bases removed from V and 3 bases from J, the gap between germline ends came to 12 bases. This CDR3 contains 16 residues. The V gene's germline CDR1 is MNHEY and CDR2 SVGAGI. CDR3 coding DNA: TGTGCCAGCAGTTACTCGAGACAGGAGCTCAATCAGCCCCAGCATTTT. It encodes CASSYSRQELNQPQHF.

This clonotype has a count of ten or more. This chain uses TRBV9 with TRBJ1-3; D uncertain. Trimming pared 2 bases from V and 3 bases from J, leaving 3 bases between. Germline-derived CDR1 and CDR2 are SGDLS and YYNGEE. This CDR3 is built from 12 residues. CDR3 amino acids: CASSVGGNTIYF. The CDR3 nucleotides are TGTGCCAGCAGCGTTGGTGGAAACACCATATATTTT.

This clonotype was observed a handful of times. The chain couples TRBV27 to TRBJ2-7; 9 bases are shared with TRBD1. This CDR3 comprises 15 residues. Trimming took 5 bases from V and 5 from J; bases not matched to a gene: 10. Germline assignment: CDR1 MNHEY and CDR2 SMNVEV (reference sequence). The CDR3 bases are TGTGCCAGCAGTCCTAACCGGGACAGGGACCACGAGCAGTACTTC. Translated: CASSPNRDRDHEQYF.

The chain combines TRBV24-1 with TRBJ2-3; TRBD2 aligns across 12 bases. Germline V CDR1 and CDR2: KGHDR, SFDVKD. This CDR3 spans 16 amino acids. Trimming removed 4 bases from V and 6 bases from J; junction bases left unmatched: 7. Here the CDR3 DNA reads TGTGCCACCAGTGACCGGACTAGCGGGGTCTTCGATACGCAGTATTTT. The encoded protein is CATSDRTSGVFDTQYF.

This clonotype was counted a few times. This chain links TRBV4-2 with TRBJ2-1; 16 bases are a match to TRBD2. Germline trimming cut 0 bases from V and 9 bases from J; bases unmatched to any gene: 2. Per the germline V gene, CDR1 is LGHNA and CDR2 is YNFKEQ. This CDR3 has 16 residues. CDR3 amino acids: CASSQDGTSGGVEQFF. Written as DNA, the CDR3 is TGTGCCAGCAGCCAAGATGGGACTAGCGGGGGGGTTGAGCAGTTCTTC.

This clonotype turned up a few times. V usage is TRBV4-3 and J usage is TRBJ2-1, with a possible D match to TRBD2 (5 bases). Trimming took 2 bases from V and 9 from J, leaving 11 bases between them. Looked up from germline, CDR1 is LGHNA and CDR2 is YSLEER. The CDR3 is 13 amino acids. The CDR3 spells CASSQLPSSEQFF. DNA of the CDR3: TGCGCCAGCAGCCAACTACCTAGCAGTGAGCAGTTCTTC.

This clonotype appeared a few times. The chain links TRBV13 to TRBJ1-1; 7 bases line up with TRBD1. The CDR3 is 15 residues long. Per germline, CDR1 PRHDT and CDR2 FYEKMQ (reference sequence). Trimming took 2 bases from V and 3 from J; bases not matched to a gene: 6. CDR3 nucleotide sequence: TGTGCCAGCAGCTTAACCCAGGGGGTTTACACTGAAGCTTTCTTT. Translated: CASSLTQGVYTEAFF.